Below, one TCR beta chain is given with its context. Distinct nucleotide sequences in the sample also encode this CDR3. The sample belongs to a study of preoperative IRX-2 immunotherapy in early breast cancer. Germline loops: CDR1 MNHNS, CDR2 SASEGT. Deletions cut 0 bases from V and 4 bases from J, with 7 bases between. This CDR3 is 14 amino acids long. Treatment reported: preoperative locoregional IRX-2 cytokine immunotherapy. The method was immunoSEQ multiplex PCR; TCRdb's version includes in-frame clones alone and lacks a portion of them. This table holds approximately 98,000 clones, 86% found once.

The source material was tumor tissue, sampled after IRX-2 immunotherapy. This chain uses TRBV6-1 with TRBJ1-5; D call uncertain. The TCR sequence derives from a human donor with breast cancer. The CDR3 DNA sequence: TGTGCCAGCAGTGAAGCGCTCAGAAATCAGCCCCAGCATTTT. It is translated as CASSEALRNQPQHF.